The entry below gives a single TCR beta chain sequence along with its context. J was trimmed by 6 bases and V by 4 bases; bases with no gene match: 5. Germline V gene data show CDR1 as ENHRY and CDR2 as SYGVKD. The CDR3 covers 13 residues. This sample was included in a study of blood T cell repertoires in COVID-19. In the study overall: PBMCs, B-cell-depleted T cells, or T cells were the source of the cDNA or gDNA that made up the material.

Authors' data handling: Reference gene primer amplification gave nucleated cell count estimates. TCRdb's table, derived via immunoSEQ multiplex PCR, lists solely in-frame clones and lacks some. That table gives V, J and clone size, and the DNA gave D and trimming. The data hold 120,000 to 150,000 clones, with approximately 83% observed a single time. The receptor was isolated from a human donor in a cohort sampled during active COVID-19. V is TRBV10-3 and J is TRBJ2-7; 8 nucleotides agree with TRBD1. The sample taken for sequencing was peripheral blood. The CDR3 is CAISGRQGSEQYF. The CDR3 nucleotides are TGTGCCATCAGTGGAAGACAGGGGAGCGAGCAGTACTTC.